This T cell receptor (beta chain) emerged from a study of blood T cell repertoires in COVID-19. Study-level information: Acute and convalescent COVID-19 samples came from the United States, Italy and Spain. PBMCs, B-cell-depleted T cells, or T cells provided the cDNA or gDNA that made up the material.

Authors' methods: Quantification of nucleated cells was approximated via reference gene primer amplification. Sequencing used immunoSEQ multiplex PCR; TCRdb keeps in-frame clones, though not all of them. Clonal size and the V and J genes are those of that table, whereas D and trimming came from the DNA. The table records some 360,000 clones, roughly nine tenths of them present only once. Patients in Seattle were enrolled during active infection, then followed longitudinally. The CDR3 spans 12 residues. V trimming: 6 bases; J trimming: 4 bases; junction bases outside the gene matches: 4. The germline V gene encodes CDR1 SQVTM and CDR2 ANQGSEA.

The source material was peripheral blood. The rearrangement links TRBV29-1 to TRBJ1-1; 8 bases line up with TRBD1. This clonotype originated in a woman in her sixties with COVID-19, enrolled during active disease. CDR3 in amino acids: CSVDRVGTEAFF. The DNA for the CDR3 is TGCAGCGTGGACAGGGTTGGCACTGAAGCTTTCTTT.